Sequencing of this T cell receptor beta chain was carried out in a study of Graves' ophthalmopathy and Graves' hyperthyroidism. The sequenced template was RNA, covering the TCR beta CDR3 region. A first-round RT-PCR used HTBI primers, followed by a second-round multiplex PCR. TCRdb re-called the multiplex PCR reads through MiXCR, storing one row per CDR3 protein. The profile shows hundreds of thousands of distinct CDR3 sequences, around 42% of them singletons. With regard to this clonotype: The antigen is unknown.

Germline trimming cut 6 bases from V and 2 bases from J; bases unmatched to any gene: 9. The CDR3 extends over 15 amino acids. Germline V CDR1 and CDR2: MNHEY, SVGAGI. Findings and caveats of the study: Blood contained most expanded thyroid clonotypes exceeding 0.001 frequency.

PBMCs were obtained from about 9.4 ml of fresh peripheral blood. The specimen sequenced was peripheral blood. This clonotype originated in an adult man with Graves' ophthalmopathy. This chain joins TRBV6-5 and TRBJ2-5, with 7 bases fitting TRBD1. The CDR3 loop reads CASREGAGRQETQYF. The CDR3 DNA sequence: TGTGCCAGCAGAGAGGGGGCCGGACGACAAGAGACCCAGTACTTC.